This paragraph reports one T cell receptor (beta chain). This clone was seen more than once but under ten times. What this receptor recognizes is not known. The record has no base qualities; no much larger clone is one base away. TCRbeta CDR3 regions were amplified from genomic DNA by means of the immunoSEQ Assay, a bias-controlled multiplex PCR. For the original study's pipeline: The number of nucleated cells in each sample was estimated by amplification of reference gene primers within the assay. To quantify the absolute abundance of each unique TCRbeta CDR3 rearrangement, sequence reads were collapsed and filtered. Productive Simpson clonality was computed per sample as the square root of Simpson's diversity index over productive rearrangements. TCRdb limited this immuneACCESS table to in-frame rearrangements with V and J called. A share of clones is missing; checked studies link under half to unresolved V genes, and the rest is unexplained. V and J calls and clone size are copied from that table; D and trimming were computed from the DNA. The sample table shows fewer than 200,000 clones, and around 85% are seen once. Clones ranked in the top ten supply about 1.2% of the sample.

These data are taken from a study of blood T cell repertoires in COVID-19 (dated by TCRdb to 2018 to 2021). Context from the whole study: Samples covering the acute and convalescent phases of COVID-19 were provided by collaborators in the United States, Italy and Spain. Where available, HLA class I and class II types were taken from metadata supplied by the sample provider and were not determined by assay-based typing. Samples came from the ongoing ImmuneRACE study (first 160 participants) plus 1,254 subjects from 6 global collaborators. Subjects who had been exposed to COVID-19, were actively infected with it, or had recovered from it provided the deeply sampled blood TCRbeta repertoires that made up the dataset. A de-identified subject ID, COVID-19 status, age in years and sex were almost always included in the sample metadata. A freely available public database, intended as a resource for researchers studying the immune response to SARS-CoV-2, is where the repertoires were released. The prospective study material was composed of cDNA or gDNA derived from T cells, B-cell-depleted T cells, or PBMCs. Beyond this particular receptor, the publication reports: How much clinical and demographic metadata was included differed by source and by participant, and the metadata was provided uncurated.

After removal of 2 bases from V and 0 bases from J, the junction retains 12 bases not matched to a gene. The CDR3 measures 18 amino acids from cysteine to phenylalanine. Only the CDR3 region is kept as DNA, spanning 54 bases read in frame from base 1. CDR1 SGHNT and CDR2 YYREEE were looked up in the germline V gene (reference sequence). A second Seattle source provided samples from volunteer blood donors who had recovered from COVID-19. Collaborating institutions collected whole blood in K2EDTA tubes following their own protocols. For TCRbeta analysis, collaborators shipped samples in one of three forms: frozen whole blood, isolated PBMCs, or DNA extracted from either of those sample types.

Recombination connected TRBV5-4 to TRBJ2-7; a stretch of 9 junction bases matches TRBD2. Material: peripheral blood. The origin of this receptor is a man between 60 and 75 years old who had recovered from COVID-19. Here is the DNA: TGTGCCAGCAGCTTCCCTAGCGAAGCGGGGGGCCTCTCCTACGAGCAGTACTTC. Protein translation: CASSFPSEAGGLSYEQYF.